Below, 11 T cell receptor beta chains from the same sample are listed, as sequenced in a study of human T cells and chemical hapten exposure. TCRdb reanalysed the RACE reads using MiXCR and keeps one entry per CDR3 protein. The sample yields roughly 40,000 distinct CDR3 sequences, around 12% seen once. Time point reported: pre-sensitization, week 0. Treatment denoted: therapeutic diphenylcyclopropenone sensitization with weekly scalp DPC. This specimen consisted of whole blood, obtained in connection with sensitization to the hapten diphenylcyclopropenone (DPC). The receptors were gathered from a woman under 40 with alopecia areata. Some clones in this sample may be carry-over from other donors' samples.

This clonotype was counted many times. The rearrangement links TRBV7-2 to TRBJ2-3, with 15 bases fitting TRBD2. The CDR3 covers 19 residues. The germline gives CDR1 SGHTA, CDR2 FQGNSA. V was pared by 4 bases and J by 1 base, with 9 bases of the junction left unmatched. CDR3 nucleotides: TGTGCCAGCAGCTCCGGGACTAGCGGGAGGAGGAGGGGCACAGATACGCAGTATTTT. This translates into CASSSGTSGRRRGTDTQYF.

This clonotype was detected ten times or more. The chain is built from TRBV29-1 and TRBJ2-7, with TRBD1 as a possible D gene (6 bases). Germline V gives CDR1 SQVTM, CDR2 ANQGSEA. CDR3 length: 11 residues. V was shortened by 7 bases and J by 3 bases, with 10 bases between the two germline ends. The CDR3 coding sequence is TGCAGCGCCGTACAGGGCTACGAGCAGTACTTC. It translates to CSAVQGYEQYF.

The CDR3 here is CASSARYNEQFF. The CDR3 DNA sequence: TGTGCCAGCAGTGCCAGGTACAATGAGCAGTTCTTC. The chain has TRBV28 and TRBJ2-1; no definite D call. V lost 5 bases, J lost 4 bases, and 6 bases lay in between. This CDR3 region has 12 residues. CDR1 and CDR2 from the germline V gene are MDHEN and SYDVKM.

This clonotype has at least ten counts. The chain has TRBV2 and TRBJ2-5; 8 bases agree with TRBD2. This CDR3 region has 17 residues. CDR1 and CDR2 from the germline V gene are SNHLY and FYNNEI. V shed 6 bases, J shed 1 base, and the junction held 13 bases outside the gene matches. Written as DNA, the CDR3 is TGTGCCAGCAGACGTGGGGCGGGGGGCGCCCCCCAAGAGACCCAGTACTTC. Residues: CASRRGAGGAPQETQYF.

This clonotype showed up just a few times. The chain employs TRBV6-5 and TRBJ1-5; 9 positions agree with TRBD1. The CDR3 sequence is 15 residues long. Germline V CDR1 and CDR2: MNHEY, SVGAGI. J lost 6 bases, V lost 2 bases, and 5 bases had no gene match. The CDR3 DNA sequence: TGTGCCAGCAGTTACGGACAGGGGAATGGTCAGCCCCAGCATTTT. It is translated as CASSYGQGNGQPQHF.

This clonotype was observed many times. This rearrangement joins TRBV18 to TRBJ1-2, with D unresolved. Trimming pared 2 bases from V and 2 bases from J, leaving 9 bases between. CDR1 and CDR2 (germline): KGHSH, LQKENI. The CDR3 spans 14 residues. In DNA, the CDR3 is TGTGCCAGCTCACCAATGAAGGGAAACTATGGCTACACCTTC. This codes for CASSPMKGNYGYTF.

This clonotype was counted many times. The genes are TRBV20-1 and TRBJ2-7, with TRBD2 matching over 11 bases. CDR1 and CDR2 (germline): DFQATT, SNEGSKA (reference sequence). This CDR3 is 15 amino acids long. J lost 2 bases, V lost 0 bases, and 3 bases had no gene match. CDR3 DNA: TGCAGTGCTAGAGAGCTAGCGGGAGGCGCCTACGAGCAGTACTTC. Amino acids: CSARELAGGAYEQYF.

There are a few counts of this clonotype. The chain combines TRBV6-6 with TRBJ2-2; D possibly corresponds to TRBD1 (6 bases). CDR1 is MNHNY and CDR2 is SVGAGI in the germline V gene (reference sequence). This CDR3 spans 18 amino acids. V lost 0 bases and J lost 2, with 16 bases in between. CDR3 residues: CASSYSNTGPINTGELFF. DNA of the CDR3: TGTGCCAGCAGTTACTCGAACACAGGGCCAATAAACACCGGGGAGCTGTTTTTT.

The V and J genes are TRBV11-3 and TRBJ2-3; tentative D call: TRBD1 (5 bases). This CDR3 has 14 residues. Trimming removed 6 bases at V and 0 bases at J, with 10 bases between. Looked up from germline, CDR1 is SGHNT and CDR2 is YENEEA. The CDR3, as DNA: TGTGCCAGCAGAGCAGGGTTGAGCACAGATACGCAGTATTTT. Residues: CASRAGLSTDTQYF.

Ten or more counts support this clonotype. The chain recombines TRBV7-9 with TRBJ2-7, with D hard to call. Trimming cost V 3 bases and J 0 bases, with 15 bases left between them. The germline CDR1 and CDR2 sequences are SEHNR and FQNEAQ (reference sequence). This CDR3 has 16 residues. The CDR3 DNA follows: TGTGCCAGCAGCTTGCTTTACGGCCCCCCCTCCTACGAGCAGTACTTC. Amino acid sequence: CASSLLYGPPSYEQYF.

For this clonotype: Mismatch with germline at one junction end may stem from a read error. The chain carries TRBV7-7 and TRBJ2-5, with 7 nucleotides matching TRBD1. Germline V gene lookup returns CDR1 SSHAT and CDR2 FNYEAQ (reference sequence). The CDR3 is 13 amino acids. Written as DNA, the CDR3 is TGTGCTAGCAGTATACAGGGGAGTGAGACCCAGTACTTC. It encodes CASSIQGSETQYF.